This paragraph covers one T cell receptor beta chain sequence. The sample comes from a study of blood T cell repertoires in COVID-19. Sequenced by immunoSEQ multiplex PCR; TCRdb stores in-frame clones only, minus some. This sample has some 420,000 clones, with 85% to 90% found just once. Germline CDR1 SGHDN, CDR2 FVKESK. V was pared by 3 bases and J by 4 bases, with 10 bases between. This CDR3 spans 14 amino acids. The sequencing input was PBMCs or T cells enriched from blood (not recorded which). The chain links TRBV14 to TRBJ1-5, with D uncertain. The clonotype originates from a young man who had recovered from COVID-19. CDR3 DNA sequence: TGTGCCAGCAGCCAGGGAGCGGTAAATCAGCCCCAGCATTTT. Translated, it gives CASSQGAVNQPQHF.